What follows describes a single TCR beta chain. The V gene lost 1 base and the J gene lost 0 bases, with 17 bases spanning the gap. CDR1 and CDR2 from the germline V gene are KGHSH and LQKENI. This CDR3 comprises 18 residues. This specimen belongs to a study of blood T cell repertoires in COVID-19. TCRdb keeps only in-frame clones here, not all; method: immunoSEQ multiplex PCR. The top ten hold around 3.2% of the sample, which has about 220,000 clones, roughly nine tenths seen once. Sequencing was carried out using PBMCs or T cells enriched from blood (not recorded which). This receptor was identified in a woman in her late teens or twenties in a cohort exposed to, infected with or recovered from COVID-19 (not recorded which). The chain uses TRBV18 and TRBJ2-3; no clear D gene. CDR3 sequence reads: CASSPLVPEAASTDTQYF. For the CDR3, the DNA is TGTGCCAGCTCACCACTAGTCCCTGAGGCAGCTAGCACAGATACGCAGTATTTT.